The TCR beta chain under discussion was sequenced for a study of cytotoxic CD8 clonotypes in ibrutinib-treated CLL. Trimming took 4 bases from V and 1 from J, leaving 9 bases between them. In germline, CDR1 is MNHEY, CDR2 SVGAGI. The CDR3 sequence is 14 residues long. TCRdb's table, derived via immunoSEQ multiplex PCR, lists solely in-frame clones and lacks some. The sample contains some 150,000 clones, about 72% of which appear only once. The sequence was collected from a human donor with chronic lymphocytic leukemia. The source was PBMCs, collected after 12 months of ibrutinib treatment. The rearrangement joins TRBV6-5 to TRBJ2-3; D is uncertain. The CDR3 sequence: CASSLVRGTDTQYF. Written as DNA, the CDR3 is TGTGCCAGCAGTTTAGTTCGAGGCACAGATACGCAGTATTTT.